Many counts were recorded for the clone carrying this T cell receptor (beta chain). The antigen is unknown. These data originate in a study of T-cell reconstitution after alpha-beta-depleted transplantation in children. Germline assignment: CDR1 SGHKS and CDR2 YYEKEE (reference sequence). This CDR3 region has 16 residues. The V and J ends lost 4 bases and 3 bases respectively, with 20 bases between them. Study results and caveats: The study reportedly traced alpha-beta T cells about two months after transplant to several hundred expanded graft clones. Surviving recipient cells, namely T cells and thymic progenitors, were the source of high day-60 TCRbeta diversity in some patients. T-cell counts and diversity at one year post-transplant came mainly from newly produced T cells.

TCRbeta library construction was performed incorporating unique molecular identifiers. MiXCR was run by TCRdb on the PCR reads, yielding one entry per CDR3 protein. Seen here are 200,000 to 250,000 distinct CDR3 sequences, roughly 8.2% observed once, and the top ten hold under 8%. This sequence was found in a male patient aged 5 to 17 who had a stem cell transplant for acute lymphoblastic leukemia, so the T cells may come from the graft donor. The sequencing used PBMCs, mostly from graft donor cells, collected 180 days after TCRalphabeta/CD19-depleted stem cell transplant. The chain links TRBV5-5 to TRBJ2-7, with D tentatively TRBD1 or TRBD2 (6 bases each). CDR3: CASSRGALQGLYEQYF. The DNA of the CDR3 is TGTGCCAGCAGCCGAGGGGCTCTACAGGGACTCTACGAGCAGTACTTC.